This T cell receptor (beta chain) was sequenced in a study of cytomegalovirus exposure and HLA in healthy donors. TCRdb's table, derived via immunoSEQ multiplex PCR, lists solely in-frame clones and lacks some. The sample records some 260,000 clones, roughly 87% being singletons. Germline V gives CDR1 LNHDA, CDR2 SQIVND (reference sequence). The CDR3 is made up of 15 amino acids. V was clipped by 1 base and J by 0 bases, with 10 bases between them. The source of this sequence is a man younger than 35 in good health and CMV-seropositive. The chain uses TRBV19 and TRBJ2-7, with D possibly TRBD1 on 5 matching bases. The sequenced sample was PBMCs. The CDR3 coding sequence is TGTGCCAGTAGTATAGTCCACAGGAGCTCCTACGAGCAGTACTTC. It specifies CASSIVHRSSYEQYF.